This T cell receptor beta chain was recorded in a study of T-cell memory formation after mild COVID-19. Across the whole study: TCR clusters largely stayed donor specific. Study-wide points: Pre-infection memory held some responding clones, suggesting pre-existing cross-reactive T cells responded.

TCRdb reanalysed the 5' RACE reads using MiXCR and keeps one entry per CDR3 protein. Altogether 190,000 or so distinct CDR3 sequences are present, about 20% being singletons, with the ten largest covering more than 20%. Comments on this clonotype: The target antigen is unknown.

Germline V gene lookup returns CDR1 MNHEY and CDR2 SMNVEV (reference sequence). Trimming pared 5 bases from V and 2 bases from J, leaving 24 bases between. The CDR3 is 18 residues long. This chain links TRBV27 with TRBJ2-5, with D perhaps TRBD1 or TRBD2 (6 bases each). The specimen was PBMCs or a T cell subset sorted from them (not recorded which). The receptor was isolated from an adult woman who had mild COVID-19 (a few samples of this study predate the infection). Cell type and time point are not known. The CDR3: CASSKRIRGAGAQETQYF. In DNA, the CDR3 is TGTGCCAGCAGTAAACGAATTAGGGGGGCCGGGGCACAAGAGACCCAGTACTTC.